Each of the 2 T cell receptor beta chains below was sequenced from the same sample in a study of cytomegalovirus exposure and HLA in healthy donors. The protocol was immunoSEQ multiplex PCR, while the TCRdb copy is restricted to in-frame clones and leaves out a portion. The table records around 230,000 clones, around 86% of them present only once. Sample: PBMCs. These receptors all come from a woman aged 25 to 39 in good health and CMV-seropositive.

The chain links TRBV27 to TRBJ2-7, with 9 bases fitting TRBD2. This CDR3 contains 15 residues. Germline V gene sequence: CDR1 MNHEY, CDR2 SMNVEV (reference sequence). The J segment lost 2 bases and the V segment lost 2 bases, leaving 4 bases of the junction unmatched. CDR3 DNA: TGTGCCAGCAGTTTAAAATTAGCGGGGGCCTACGAGCAGTACTTC. This translates into CASSLKLAGAYEQYF.

The chain uses TRBV2 and TRBJ1-4; D may be TRBD1 (5 bases). The ends were cut back, 4 bases at V and 4 bases at J, with 10 bases in the middle. The CDR3 is 14 amino acids. CDR1 is SNHLY and CDR2 is FYNNEI in the germline V gene. The chain's CDR3 is CASSVTEHNEKLFF. The CDR3 DNA reads as TGTGCCAGCAGTGTGACAGAACATAATGAAAAACTGTTTTTT.